This TCR beta chain appears in the sequencing data of a study of T cell changes during pregnancy in multiple sclerosis. The CDR3 has 13 amino acids. Germline values: CDR1 MNHEY, CDR2 SVGAGI. V gave up 7 bases and J gave up 0 bases, with 8 bases separating them. Using immunoSEQ multiplex PCR, the repertoire was profiled, and TCRdb retains in-frame clones only, with some absent. The sample contains tens of thousands of clones, more than 75% of which appear only once. V usage is TRBV6-5 and J usage is TRBJ2-3; D gene ambiguous. Input material: PBMCs (not recorded whether the cells were cultured). This TCR was recovered from a female donor with multiple sclerosis, enrolled in a pregnancy study. The CDR3 here is CASTHGSTDTQYF. The CDR3 region has the DNA TGTGCCAGCACCCACGGCAGCACAGATACGCAGTATTTT.